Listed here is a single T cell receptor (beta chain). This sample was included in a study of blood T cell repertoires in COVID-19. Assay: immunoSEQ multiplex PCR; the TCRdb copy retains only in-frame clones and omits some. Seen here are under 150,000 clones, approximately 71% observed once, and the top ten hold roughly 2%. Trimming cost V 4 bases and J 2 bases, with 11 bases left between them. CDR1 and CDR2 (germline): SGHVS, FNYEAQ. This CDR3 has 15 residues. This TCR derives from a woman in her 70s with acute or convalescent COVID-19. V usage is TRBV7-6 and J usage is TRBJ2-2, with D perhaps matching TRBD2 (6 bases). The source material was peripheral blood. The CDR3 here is CASSSSGFNTGELFF. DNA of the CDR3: TGTGCCAGCAGCTCCAGCGGGTTTAACACCGGGGAGCTGTTTTTT.